What follows is one T cell receptor (beta chain) and its context. Generated by immunoSEQ multiplex PCR, the TCRdb table keeps only in-frame clones and is missing some. Of around 270,000 clones listed, about 89% are singletons. The data originate from a study of blood T cell repertoires in COVID-19. This CDR3 is built from 13 residues. With 4 bases removed from V and 5 bases from J, the gap between germline ends came to 14 bases. Germline CDR1 is GTSNPN and CDR2 is SVGIG (reference sequence). The sample comprised peripheral blood. The chain combines TRBV30 with TRBJ1-2; possibly TRBD1 for D (5 bases). The sequence derives from a man in his forties with acute or convalescent COVID-19. This CDR3 reads CAWNPTGPYGYTF. The CDR3 coding sequence is TGTGCCTGGAACCCCACAGGACCTTATGGCTACACCTTC.